The 3 T cell receptor beta chains below all came from one sample that was sequenced in a study of OX40 agonist ivuxolimab in advanced cancers. Data came from immunoSEQ multiplex PCR; TCRdb stores just in-frame clones and leaves some out. The sample contains more than 20,000 clones, about 86% of which appear only once. This specimen was CD4+ or CD8+ T cells sorted from blood, taken in a trial of the OX40 agonist ivuxolimab. These receptor sequences come from an adult with an advanced solid tumor such as melanoma, head and neck, liver or kidney cancer.

The CDR3 region has the DNA TGTGCCAGCAGCTTACAACCCGGGACAGGGGCGCCCTACGAGCAGTACTTC. As protein: CASSLQPGTGAPYEQYF. This chain connects TRBV7-2 to TRBJ2-7; 10 bases are shared with TRBD1. V trimming: 2 bases; J trimming: 2 bases; junction bases outside the gene matches: 9. The germline gives CDR1 SGHTA, CDR2 FQGNSA. The CDR3 is made up of 17 amino acids. Full variable domain (remainder filled in from reference TRBV7-2 and TRBJ2-7): GAGVSQSPSNKVTEKGKDVELRCDPISGHTALYWYRQSLGQGLEFLIYFQGNSAPDKSGLPSDRFSAERTGGSVSTLTIQRTQQEDSAVYLCASSLQPGTGAPYEQYFGPGTRLTVT.

The rearrangement joins TRBV15 to TRBJ2-3, with D unclear. V was clipped by 8 bases and J by 2 bases, with 5 bases between them. The length of the CDR3 is 11 residues. From germline, CDR1 is LNHNV and CDR2 YYDKDF (reference sequence). CDR3 DNA: TGTGCCACCGGGTCCACAGATACGCAGTATTTT. This sequence encodes CATGSTDTQYF.

This sequence joins TRBV27 and TRBJ2-1, with D perhaps being TRBD1 or TRBD2 (7 bases each). Per germline, CDR1 MNHEY and CDR2 SMNVEV (reference sequence). Trimming pared 3 bases from V and 0 bases from J, leaving 12 bases between. CDR3 length: 16 amino acids. CDR3 bases: TGTGCCAGCAGTTTCCAGGGGGGGTACTCCTACAATGAGCAGTTCTTC. It yields the protein CASSFQGGYSYNEQFF.